This T cell receptor (beta chain) was documented in a study of cytomegalovirus exposure and HLA in healthy donors. On the study more broadly: Genotyping of more than 300 donors showed that roughly 83% belonged to the Caucasian-associated ancestry cluster. Broader study findings: It is likely that the observed cluster of highly shared sequence variants was a sequencing artifact.

Concerning this clone itself: The target antigen is unknown.

In the PCR, 60 Vbeta and 13 Jbeta primers were used. Produced via immunoSEQ multiplex PCR; TCRdb's table is partial and in-frame only. The sample consists of 100,000 to 150,000 clones, under 85% of them appearing once. The CDR3 consists of 13 residues. Looked up from germline, CDR1 is SQVTM and CDR2 is ANQGSEA. Trimming cost V 3 bases and J 4 bases; bases outside gene matches: 4. Material for sequencing was PBMCs. The rearrangement joins TRBV29-1 to TRBJ1-2; 8 bases map to TRBD1. The source of this sequence is a boy aged 5 to 17 in good health and CMV-seronegative. Here the CDR3 reads CSVDAGGFYGYTF. The CDR3 bases are TGCAGCGTTGACGCAGGGGGCTTCTATGGCTACACCTTC.